A selection of T cell receptor beta chains follows, all from one sample in a study of shared clonotypes between healthy human individuals. The protocol was immunoSEQ multiplex PCR, while the TCRdb copy is restricted to in-frame clones and leaves out a portion. This sample has some 2.3 million clones, with approximately 93% found just once. The sample consisted of naive CD4+ T cells from PBMCs. The receptors here all came from a man aged 18-30 years in good health. Some clones in this sample may be carry-over from other donors' samples. The CDR3 runs from the conserved cysteine through the conserved F or W. Each record gives: CDR3 DNA, CDR3 protein, D gene, J gene, clone size, CDR3 length, V gene. A D gene is named only where the DNA matches it firmly. Not all rows give a size; the values are once, few, many and, for expanded clones, a class.

CDR3 DNA: TGTGCCAGCAGCGCCCGGGACAGGGGCTACGAGCAGTACTTC; CDR3 protein: CASSARDRGYEQYF; D gene: TRBD1; J gene: TRBJ2-7; clone size: NA; CDR3 length: 14; V gene: TRBV9
CDR3 DNA: TGCGCCAGCAGCGAAGAAGGACCCCCGGGAGGGGGAGGGCAGGAGACCCAGTACTTC; CDR3 protein: CASSEEGPPGGGGQETQYF; D gene: TRBD2; J gene: TRBJ2-5; clone size: NA; CDR3 length: 19; V gene: TRBV10-1
CDR3 DNA: TGTGCCAGCAGAAGCAGGAACAACAGGGTCCACGAGCAGTACTTC; CDR3 protein: CASRSRNNRVHEQYF; D gene: NA; J gene: TRBJ2-7; clone size: NA; CDR3 length: 15; V gene: TRBV6-5
CDR3 DNA: TGCAGTGCTTACCAGGGGATCGGCTACACCTTC; CDR3 protein: CSAYQGIGYTF; D gene: NA; J gene: TRBJ1-2; clone size: NA; CDR3 length: 11; V gene: TRBV20-1
CDR3 DNA: TGCGCCAGCAGCTTGGCTCAGGGAGGCACTGAAGCTTTCTTT; CDR3 protein: CASSLAQGGTEAFF; D gene: NA; J gene: TRBJ1-1; clone size: few; CDR3 length: 14; V gene: TRBV5-1
CDR3 DNA: TGTGCCATCGACAGGGGAACCGGGGAGCTGTTTTTT; CDR3 protein: CAIDRGTGELFF; D gene: TRBD1; J gene: TRBJ2-2; clone size: NA; CDR3 length: 12; V gene: TRBV10-3
CDR3 DNA: TGTGCCAGCTCACCGAACGGGGGGAATGAGCAGTTCTTC; CDR3 protein: CASSPNGGNEQFF; D gene: TRBD2; J gene: TRBJ2-1; clone size: NA; CDR3 length: 13; V gene: TRBV18
CDR3 DNA: TGTGCCAGCAGTTTACAGGGGCGTGATGGCTACACCTTC; CDR3 protein: CASSLQGRDGYTF; D gene: NA; J gene: TRBJ1-2; clone size: NA; CDR3 length: 13; V gene: TRBV28
CDR3 DNA: TGTGCCAGCAGCGTAGGGCCCCTGAACACTGAAGCTTTCTTT; CDR3 protein: CASSVGPLNTEAFF; D gene: NA; J gene: TRBJ1-1; clone size: NA; CDR3 length: 14; V gene: TRBV9
CDR3 DNA: TGCGCCAGCAGCTTGGGGCCCCGACAGGGCCCCTGGCATTTT; CDR3 protein: CASSLGPRQGPWHF; D gene: TRBD1; J gene: TRBJ1-5; clone size: once; CDR3 length: 14; V gene: TRBV5-1
CDR3 DNA: TGTGCCAGCACCCCGGTCGGGGGGATCTCCTATGGCTACACCTTC; CDR3 protein: CASTPVGGISYGYTF; D gene: NA; J gene: TRBJ1-2; clone size: few; CDR3 length: 15; V gene: TRBV7-9
CDR3 DNA: TGTGCCAGCCGATTCGACCGTGGTAACTATGGCTACACCTTC; CDR3 protein: CASRFDRGNYGYTF; D gene: NA; J gene: TRBJ1-2; clone size: NA; CDR3 length: 14; V gene: TRBV6-6
CDR3 DNA: TGTGCCAGCAGTCTGGTTGGGGGGGACACTGAAGCTTTCTTT; CDR3 protein: CASSLVGGDTEAFF; D gene: NA; J gene: TRBJ1-1; clone size: NA; CDR3 length: 14; V gene: TRBV6-6
CDR3 DNA: TGCAGCGGGGGGGACAGGGCTACCACTGAAGCTTTCTTT; CDR3 protein: CSGGDRATTEAFF; D gene: TRBD1; J gene: TRBJ1-1; clone size: NA; CDR3 length: 13; V gene: TRBV29-1
CDR3 DNA: TGCGCCAGCAGCTCGACAGAATCTGGTGAAAAACTGTTTTTT; CDR3 protein: CASSSTESGEKLFF; D gene: NA; J gene: TRBJ1-4; clone size: NA; CDR3 length: 14; V gene: TRBV5-1
CDR3 DNA: TGTGCCTGGTCCGGACTAGCCCCAGAGACCCAGTACTTC; CDR3 protein: CAWSGLAPETQYF; D gene: TRBD2; J gene: TRBJ2-5; clone size: NA; CDR3 length: 13; V gene: TRBV30
CDR3 DNA: TGTGCCAGCAGTGAAACCCGGTATAGGAAGCAGTACTTC; CDR3 protein: CASSETRYRKQYF; D gene: NA; J gene: TRBJ2-7; clone size: NA; CDR3 length: 13; V gene: TRBV6-1
CDR3 DNA: TGTGCCAGCAGCCCCTGGGGGCTGGGCGAGCAGTACTTC; CDR3 protein: CASSPWGLGEQYF; D gene: NA; J gene: TRBJ2-7; clone size: NA; CDR3 length: 13; V gene: TRBV5-4
CDR3 DNA: TGTGCCAGCAGTTACCCGGGACTAGCGGACATCGGGTACGAGCAGTACTTC; CDR3 protein: CASSYPGLADIGYEQYF; D gene: TRBD2; J gene: TRBJ2-7; clone size: NA; CDR3 length: 17; V gene: TRBV28
CDR3 DNA: TGTGCCAGCAGGGTTAGCGGGAGGGGAGGGGCCAACGTCCTGACTTTC; CDR3 protein: CASRVSGRGGANVLTF; D gene: TRBD2; J gene: TRBJ2-6; clone size: NA; CDR3 length: 16; V gene: TRBV28
CDR3 DNA: TGTGCCAGCAGTGAAGCGACAGGAGGATATGGCTACACCTTC; CDR3 protein: CASSEATGGYGYTF; D gene: NA; J gene: TRBJ1-2; clone size: NA; CDR3 length: 14; V gene: TRBV6-1
CDR3 DNA: TGTGCCAGCACCTCTCCGAGAGGGCCAGGTTTTAGGAGTGAGCAGTTCTTC; CDR3 protein: CASTSPRGPGFRSEQFF; D gene: NA; J gene: TRBJ2-1; clone size: NA; CDR3 length: 17; V gene: TRBV27
CDR3 DNA: TGTGCCAGCTCACCCGCTAGCACAGATACGCAGTATTTT; CDR3 protein: CASSPASTDTQYF; D gene: NA; J gene: TRBJ2-3; clone size: NA; CDR3 length: 13; V gene: TRBV18
CDR3 DNA: TGTGCCAGCAGTCACAGGACTAGCGGGATAAACTACGAGCAGTACTTC; CDR3 protein: CASSHRTSGINYEQYF; D gene: TRBD2; J gene: TRBJ2-7; clone size: NA; CDR3 length: 16; V gene: TRBV27
CDR3 DNA: TGCGCCAGCAGCTTGGGCGGGACTATAAATGAGCAGTTCTTC; CDR3 protein: CASSLGGTINEQFF; D gene: TRBD2; J gene: TRBJ2-1; clone size: NA; CDR3 length: 14; V gene: TRBV5-1
CDR3 DNA: TGTGCCAGCAGTACCCCTCGGACAGGGGGCTACGAGCAGTACTTC; CDR3 protein: CASSTPRTGGYEQYF; D gene: TRBD1; J gene: TRBJ2-7; clone size: NA; CDR3 length: 15; V gene: TRBV28
CDR3 DNA: TGTGCCAGCAGACGCGATTTAACAGGGGGCAGGGGCTACACCTTC; CDR3 protein: CASRRDLTGGRGYTF; D gene: TRBD1; J gene: TRBJ1-2; clone size: NA; CDR3 length: 15; V gene: TRBV28
CDR3 DNA: TGTGCCAGCAGCTTAAACCGATACAATGAGCAGTTCTTC; CDR3 protein: CASSLNRYNEQFF; D gene: NA; J gene: TRBJ2-1; clone size: NA; CDR3 length: 13; V gene: TRBV13
CDR3 DNA: TGTGCCAGCAGGGGAGGGACTAGAGTCTACGAGCAGTACTTC; CDR3 protein: CASRGGTRVYEQYF; D gene: TRBD2; J gene: TRBJ2-7; clone size: NA; CDR3 length: 14; V gene: TRBV28
CDR3 DNA: TGCGCCAGCAGCTTGGACAGCTACACAGATACGCAGTATTTT; CDR3 protein: CASSLDSYTDTQYF; D gene: NA; J gene: TRBJ2-3; clone size: NA; CDR3 length: 14; V gene: TRBV5-1
CDR3 DNA: TGTGCCAGCAGGCAAAGAGAAGAGACCCAGTACTTC; CDR3 protein: CASRQREETQYF; D gene: NA; J gene: TRBJ2-5; clone size: once; CDR3 length: 12; V gene: TRBV27
CDR3 DNA: TGTGCCAGCAGCGTCACCCTTCGGAGCGAGCAGTACTTC; CDR3 protein: CASSVTLRSEQYF; D gene: NA; J gene: TRBJ2-7; clone size: NA; CDR3 length: 13; V gene: TRBV14
CDR3 DNA: TGTGCCATCGGGGTGACGGGTGGGTACGAGCAGTACTTC; CDR3 protein: CAIGVTGGYEQYF; D gene: NA; J gene: TRBJ2-7; clone size: NA; CDR3 length: 13; V gene: TRBV10-3
CDR3 DNA: TGTGCCAGCAGCTGGAACAGGGTAGGGTTAGACAATGAGCAGTTCTTC; CDR3 protein: CASSWNRVGLDNEQFF; D gene: NA; J gene: TRBJ2-1; clone size: NA; CDR3 length: 16; V gene: TRBV11-1
CDR3 DNA: TGTGCCAGCAGCCAAGATTGGCGCGGGACTAGCGGAAGGAGGAATGAGCAGTTCTTC; CDR3 protein: CASSQDWRGTSGRRNEQFF; D gene: TRBD2; J gene: TRBJ2-1; clone size: NA; CDR3 length: 19; V gene: TRBV4-2
CDR3 DNA: TGTGCCAGCTCACCTTTTCAGACAGCCTTCTACGAGCAGTACTTC; CDR3 protein: CASSPFQTAFYEQYF; D gene: NA; J gene: TRBJ2-7; clone size: NA; CDR3 length: 15; V gene: TRBV18
CDR3 DNA: TGTGCCAGCAGCCCGGGACAGGGGTTTAGCACTGAAGCTTTCTTT; CDR3 protein: CASSPGQGFSTEAFF; D gene: TRBD1; J gene: TRBJ1-1; clone size: NA; CDR3 length: 15; V gene: TRBV7-3
CDR3 DNA: TGTGCCAGCAGTCCAGGGAGAGTCACCGGGGAGCTGTTTTTT; CDR3 protein: CASSPGRVTGELFF; D gene: NA; J gene: TRBJ2-2; clone size: NA; CDR3 length: 14; V gene: TRBV28
CDR3 DNA: TGCGCCAGCAGTACTGACCCGGGGTCTCAGCCCCAGCATTTT; CDR3 protein: CASSTDPGSQPQHF; D gene: NA; J gene: TRBJ1-5; clone size: NA; CDR3 length: 14; V gene: TRBV5-1
CDR3 DNA: TGTGCCACCAGCAGAGTACTAGCGGGAGACGGAGAGACCCAGTACTTC; CDR3 protein: CATSRVLAGDGETQYF; D gene: TRBD2; J gene: TRBJ2-5; clone size: once; CDR3 length: 16; V gene: TRBV15
CDR3 DNA: TGTGCCAGCAGCTTTTACGGGACAGGAGGAAACACCATATATTTT; CDR3 protein: CASSFYGTGGNTIYF; D gene: TRBD1; J gene: TRBJ1-3; clone size: NA; CDR3 length: 15; V gene: TRBV5-6
CDR3 DNA: TGTGCCAGCAGCGACCCCGGCAGGGGGCTGCTCAATGAGCAGTTCTTC; CDR3 protein: CASSDPGRGLLNEQFF; D gene: TRBD1; J gene: TRBJ2-1; clone size: NA; CDR3 length: 16; V gene: TRBV7-9
CDR3 DNA: TGTGCCAGCACCATGTATAGCGGGAGTAATGAGCAGTTCTTC; CDR3 protein: CASTMYSGSNEQFF; D gene: TRBD2; J gene: TRBJ2-1; clone size: few; CDR3 length: 14; V gene: TRBV5-4
CDR3 DNA: TGTGCCAGCAGCTCGACAGGGCCATCCTACGAGCAGTACTTC; CDR3 protein: CASSSTGPSYEQYF; D gene: TRBD1; J gene: TRBJ2-7; clone size: NA; CDR3 length: 14; V gene: TRBV5-4
CDR3 DNA: TGTGCCAGCTCACCGACGGGACTAGCGGGCCAAGAGACCCAGTACTTC; CDR3 protein: CASSPTGLAGQETQYF; D gene: TRBD2; J gene: TRBJ2-5; clone size: NA; CDR3 length: 16; V gene: TRBV18
CDR3 DNA: TGTGCCAGCAGCTTGGGGTTTAACACTGAAGCTTTCTTT; CDR3 protein: CASSLGFNTEAFF; D gene: NA; J gene: TRBJ1-1; clone size: NA; CDR3 length: 13; V gene: TRBV5-8
CDR3 DNA: TGCGCCAGCACCTCACTGGGGGGAGCCTACAATGAGCAGTTCTTC; CDR3 protein: CASTSLGGAYNEQFF; D gene: NA; J gene: TRBJ2-1; clone size: NA; CDR3 length: 15; V gene: TRBV10-2
CDR3 DNA: TGTGCCAGCAGCTTACCAGGGCTGGATGAGCAGTTCTTC; CDR3 protein: CASSLPGLDEQFF; D gene: NA; J gene: TRBJ2-1; clone size: once; CDR3 length: 13; V gene: TRBV7-3
CDR3 DNA: TGTGCCAGTAGTATAGATCTAGGGGATGAGCAGTTCTTC; CDR3 protein: CASSIDLGDEQFF; D gene: NA; J gene: TRBJ2-1; clone size: NA; CDR3 length: 13; V gene: TRBV19
CDR3 DNA: TGTGCCAGCAGTTATGGGGGCAACTATGGCTACACCTTC; CDR3 protein: CASSYGGNYGYTF; D gene: NA; J gene: TRBJ1-2; clone size: NA; CDR3 length: 13; V gene: TRBV28